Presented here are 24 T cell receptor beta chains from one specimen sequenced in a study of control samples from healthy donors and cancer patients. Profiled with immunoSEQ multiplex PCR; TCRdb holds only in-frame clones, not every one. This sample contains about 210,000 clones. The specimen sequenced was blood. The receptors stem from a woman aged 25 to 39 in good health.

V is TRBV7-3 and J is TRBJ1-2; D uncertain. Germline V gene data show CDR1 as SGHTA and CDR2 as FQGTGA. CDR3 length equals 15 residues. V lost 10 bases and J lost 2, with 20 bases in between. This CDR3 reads CATLLWSAPNYGYTF. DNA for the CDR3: TGTGCCACCCTACTTTGGTCTGCACCAAACTATGGCTACACCTTC.

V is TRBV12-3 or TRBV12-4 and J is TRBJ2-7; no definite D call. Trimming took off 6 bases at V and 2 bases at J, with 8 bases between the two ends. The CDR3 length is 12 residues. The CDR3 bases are TGTGCCAGCAGCCGAGACCCCTACGAGCAGTACTTC. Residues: CASSRDPYEQYF.

Here the CDR3 reads CASSQVLAGSKNIQYF. CDR3 DNA: TGTGCCAGCAGCCAAGTACTTGCGGGATCCAAAAACATTCAGTACTTC. The rearrangement links TRBV14 to TRBJ2-4; a weak D match, TRBD2 (6 bases). Germline V lookup: CDR1 SGHDN, CDR2 FVKESK. The CDR3 consists of 16 residues. Trimming shortened V by 1 base and J by 2 bases, and 12 bases separated the two germline ends. The full variable domain, in which reference TRBV14 and TRBJ2-4 provide the parts outside the CDR3, is EAGVTQFPSHSVIEKGQTVTLRCDPISGHDNLYWYRRVMGKEIKFLLHFVKESKQDESGMPNNRFLAERTGGTYSTLKVQPAELEDSGVYFCASSQVLAGSKNIQYFGAGTRLSVL.

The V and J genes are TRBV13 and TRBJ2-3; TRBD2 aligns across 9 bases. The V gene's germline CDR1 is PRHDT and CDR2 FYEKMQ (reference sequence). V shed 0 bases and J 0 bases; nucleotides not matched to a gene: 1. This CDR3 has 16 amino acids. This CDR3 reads CASSLGRGGSTDTQYF. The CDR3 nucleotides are TGTGCCAGCAGCTTAGGGCGGGGGGGGAGCACAGATACGCAGTATTTT.

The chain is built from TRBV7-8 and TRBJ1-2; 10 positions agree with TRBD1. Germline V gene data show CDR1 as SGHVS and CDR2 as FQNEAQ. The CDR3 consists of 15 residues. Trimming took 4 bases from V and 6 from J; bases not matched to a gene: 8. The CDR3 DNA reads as TGTGCCAGCAGCTACGCCGGGACAGGGGTCAATGGCTACACCTTC. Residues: CASSYAGTGVNGYTF.

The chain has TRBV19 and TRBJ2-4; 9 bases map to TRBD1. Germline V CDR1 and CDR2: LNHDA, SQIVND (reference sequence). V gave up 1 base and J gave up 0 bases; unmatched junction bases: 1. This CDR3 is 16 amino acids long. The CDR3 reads CASSIGGQGAKNIQYF. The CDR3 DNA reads TGTGCCAGTAGTATAGGGGGACAGGGAGCCAAAAACATTCAGTACTTC.

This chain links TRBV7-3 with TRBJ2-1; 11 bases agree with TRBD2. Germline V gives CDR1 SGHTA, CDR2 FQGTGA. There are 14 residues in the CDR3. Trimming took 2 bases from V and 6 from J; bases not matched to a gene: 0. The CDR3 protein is CASSLGLAGNEQFF. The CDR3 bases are TGTGCCAGCAGCTTAGGACTAGCGGGCAATGAGCAGTTCTTC.

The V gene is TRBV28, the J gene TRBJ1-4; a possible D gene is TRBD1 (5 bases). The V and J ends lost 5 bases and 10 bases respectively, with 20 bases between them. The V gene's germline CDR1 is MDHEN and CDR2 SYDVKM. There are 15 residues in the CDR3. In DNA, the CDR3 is TGTGCCAGCAGTCCTAGTGCGGGACCCATTGGAAAACTGTTTTTT. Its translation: CASSPSAGPIGKLFF.

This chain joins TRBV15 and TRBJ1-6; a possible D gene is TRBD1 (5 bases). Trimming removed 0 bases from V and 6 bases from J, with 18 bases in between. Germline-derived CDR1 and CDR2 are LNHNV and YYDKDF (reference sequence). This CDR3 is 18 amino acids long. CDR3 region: CATSREGSGSIGNSPLHF. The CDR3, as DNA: TGTGCCACCAGCAGAGAGGGATCAGGGTCAATTGGTAATTCACCCCTCCACTTT.

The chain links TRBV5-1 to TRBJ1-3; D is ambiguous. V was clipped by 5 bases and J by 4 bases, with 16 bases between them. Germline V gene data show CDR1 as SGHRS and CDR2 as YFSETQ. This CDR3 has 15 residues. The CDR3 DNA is TGCGCCAGCAGGCCTAGGGCAGGCGAAGGAAACACCATATATTTT. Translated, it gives CASRPRAGEGNTIYF. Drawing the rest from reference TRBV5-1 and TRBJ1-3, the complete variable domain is KAGVTQTPRYLIKTRGQQVTLSCSPISGHRSVSWYQQTPGQGLQFLFEYFSETQRNKGNFPGRFSGRQFSNSRSEMNVSTLELGDSALYLCASRPRAGEGNTIYFGEGSWLTVV.

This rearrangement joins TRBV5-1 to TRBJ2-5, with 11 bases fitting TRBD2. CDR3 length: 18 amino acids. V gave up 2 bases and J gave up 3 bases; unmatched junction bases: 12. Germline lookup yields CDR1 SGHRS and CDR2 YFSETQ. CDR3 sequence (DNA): TGCGCCAGCAGCTTCCGGAATAGCGGGGGGGACAATAAAGAGACCCAGTACTTC. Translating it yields CASSFRNSGGDNKETQYF.

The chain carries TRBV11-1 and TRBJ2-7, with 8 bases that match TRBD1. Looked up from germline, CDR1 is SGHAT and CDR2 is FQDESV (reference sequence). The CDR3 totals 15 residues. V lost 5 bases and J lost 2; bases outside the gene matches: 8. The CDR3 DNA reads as TGTGCCAGCAGCCCGCACAGGGGGGAGGCCTACGAGCAGTACTTC. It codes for CASSPHRGEAYEQYF. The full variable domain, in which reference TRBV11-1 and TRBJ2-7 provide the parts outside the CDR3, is EAEVAQSPRYKITEKSQAVAFWCDPISGHATLYWYRQILGQGPELLVQFQDESVVDDSQLPKDRFSAERLKGVDSTLKIQPAELGDSAMYLCASSPHRGEAYEQYFGPGTRLTVT.

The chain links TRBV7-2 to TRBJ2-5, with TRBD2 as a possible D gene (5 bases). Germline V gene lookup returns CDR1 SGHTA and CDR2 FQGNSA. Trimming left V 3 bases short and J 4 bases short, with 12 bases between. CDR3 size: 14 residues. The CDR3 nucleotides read TGTGCCAGCAGCTTGCTACTAGTAGGAGAGACCCAGTACTTC. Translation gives CASSLLLVGETQYF.

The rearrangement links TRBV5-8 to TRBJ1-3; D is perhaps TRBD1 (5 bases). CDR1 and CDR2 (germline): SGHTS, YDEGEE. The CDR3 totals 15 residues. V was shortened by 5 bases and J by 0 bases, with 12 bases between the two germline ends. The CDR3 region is CASRWGRNSGNTIYF. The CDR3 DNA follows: TGTGCCAGCAGGTGGGGACGGAACTCTGGAAACACCATATATTTT.

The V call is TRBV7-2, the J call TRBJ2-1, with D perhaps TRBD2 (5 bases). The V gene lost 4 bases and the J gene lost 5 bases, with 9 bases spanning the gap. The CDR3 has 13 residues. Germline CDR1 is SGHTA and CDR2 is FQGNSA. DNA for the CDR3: TGTGCCAGCAGCTGGAGAGGGAACAATGAGCAGTTCTTC. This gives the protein CASSWRGNNEQFF.

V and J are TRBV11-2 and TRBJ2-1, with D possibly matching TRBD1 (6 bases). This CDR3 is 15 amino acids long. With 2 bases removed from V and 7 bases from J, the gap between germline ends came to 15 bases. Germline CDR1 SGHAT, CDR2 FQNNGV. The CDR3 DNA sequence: TGTGCCAGCAGCTTATTGGGGGCAAGTGATAATGAGCAGTTCTTC. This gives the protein CASSLLGASDNEQFF.

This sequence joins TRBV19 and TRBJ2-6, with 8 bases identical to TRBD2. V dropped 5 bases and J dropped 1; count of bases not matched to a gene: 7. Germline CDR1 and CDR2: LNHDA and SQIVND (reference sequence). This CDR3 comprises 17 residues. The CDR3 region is CASSYRASGSGANVLTF. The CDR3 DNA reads TGTGCCAGTAGTTACCGGGCTAGCGGGTCTGGGGCCAACGTCCTGACTTTC.

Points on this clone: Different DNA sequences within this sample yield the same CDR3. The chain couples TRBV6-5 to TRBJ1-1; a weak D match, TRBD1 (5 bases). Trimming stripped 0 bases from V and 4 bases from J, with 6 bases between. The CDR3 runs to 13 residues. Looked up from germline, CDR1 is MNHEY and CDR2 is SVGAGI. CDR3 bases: TGTGCCAGCAGTTACTCGGGGGGCACTGAAGCTTTCTTT. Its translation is CASSYSGGTEAFF.

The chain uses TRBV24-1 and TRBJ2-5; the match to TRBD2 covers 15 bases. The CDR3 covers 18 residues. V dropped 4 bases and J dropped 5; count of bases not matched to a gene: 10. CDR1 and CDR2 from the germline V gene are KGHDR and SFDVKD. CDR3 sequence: CATSDRGLAGGLGETQYF. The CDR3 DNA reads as TGTGCCACCAGTGACCGGGGACTAGCGGGGGGATTGGGCGAGACCCAGTACTTC.

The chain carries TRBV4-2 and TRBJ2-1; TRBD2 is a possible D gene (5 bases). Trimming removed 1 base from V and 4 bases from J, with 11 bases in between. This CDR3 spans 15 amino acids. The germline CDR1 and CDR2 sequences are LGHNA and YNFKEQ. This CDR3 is CASSQASGLYNEQFF. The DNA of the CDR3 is TGTGCCAGCAGCCAAGCAAGCGGATTATACAATGAGCAGTTCTTC.

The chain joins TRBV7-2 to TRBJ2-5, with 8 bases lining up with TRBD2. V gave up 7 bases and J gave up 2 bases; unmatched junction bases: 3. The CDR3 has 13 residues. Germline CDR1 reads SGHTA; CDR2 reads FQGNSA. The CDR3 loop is CASNRLAQETQYF. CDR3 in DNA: TGTGCCAGCAACCGACTAGCGCAAGAGACCCAGTACTTC.

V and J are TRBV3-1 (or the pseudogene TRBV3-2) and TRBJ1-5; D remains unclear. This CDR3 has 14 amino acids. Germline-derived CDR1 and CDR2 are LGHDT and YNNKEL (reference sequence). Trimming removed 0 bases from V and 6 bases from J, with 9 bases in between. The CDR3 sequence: CASSQDSVTQPQHF. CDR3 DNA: TGTGCCAGCAGCCAAGACTCCGTGACTCAGCCCCAGCATTTT.

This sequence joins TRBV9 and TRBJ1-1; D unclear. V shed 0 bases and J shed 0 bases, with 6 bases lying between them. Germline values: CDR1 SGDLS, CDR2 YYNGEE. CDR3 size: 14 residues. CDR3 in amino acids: CASSVGDLNTEAFF. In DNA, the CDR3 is TGTGCCAGCAGCGTAGGTGATTTGAACACTGAAGCTTTCTTT.

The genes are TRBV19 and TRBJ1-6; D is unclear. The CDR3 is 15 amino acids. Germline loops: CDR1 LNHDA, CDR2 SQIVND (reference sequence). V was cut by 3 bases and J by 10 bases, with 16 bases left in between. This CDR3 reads CASSIGSRANSPLHF. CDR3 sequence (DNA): TGTGCCAGTAGTATCGGGTCAAGGGCGAACTCACCCCTCCACTTT. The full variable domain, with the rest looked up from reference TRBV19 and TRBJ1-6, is DGGITQSPKYLFRKEGQNVTLSCEQNLNHDAMYWYRQDPGQGLRLIYYSQIVNDFQKGDIAEGYSVSREKKESFPLTVTSAQKNPTAFYLCASSIGSRANSPLHFGNGTRLTVT.